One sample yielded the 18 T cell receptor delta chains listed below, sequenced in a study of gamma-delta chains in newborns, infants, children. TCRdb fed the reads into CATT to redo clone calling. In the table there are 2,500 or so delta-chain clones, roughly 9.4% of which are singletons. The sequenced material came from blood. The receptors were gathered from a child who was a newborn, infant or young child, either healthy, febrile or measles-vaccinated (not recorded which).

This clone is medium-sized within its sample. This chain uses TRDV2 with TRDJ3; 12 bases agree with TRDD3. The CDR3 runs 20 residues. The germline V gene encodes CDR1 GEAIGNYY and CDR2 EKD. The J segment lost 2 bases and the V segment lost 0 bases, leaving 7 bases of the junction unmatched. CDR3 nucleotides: TGTGCCTGTGACACCGCTGGGGGATACGCTTTGACCTGGGACACCCGACAGATGTTTTTC. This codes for CACDTAGGYALTWDTRQMFF.

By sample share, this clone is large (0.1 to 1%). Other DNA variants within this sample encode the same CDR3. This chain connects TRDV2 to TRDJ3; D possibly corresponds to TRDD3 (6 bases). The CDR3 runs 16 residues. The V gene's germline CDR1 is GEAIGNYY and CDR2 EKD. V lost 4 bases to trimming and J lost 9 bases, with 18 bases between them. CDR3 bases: TGTGCCTGTGATCCCCTACTGGGACCCACCACCCGACAGATGTTTTTC. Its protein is CACDPLLGPTTRQMFF.

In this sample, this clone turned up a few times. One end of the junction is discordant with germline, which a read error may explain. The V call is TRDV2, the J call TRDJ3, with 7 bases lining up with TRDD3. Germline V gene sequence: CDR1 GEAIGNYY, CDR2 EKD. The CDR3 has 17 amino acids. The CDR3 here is CATVLGSLSWDTRQVFF. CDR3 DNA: TGTGCCACCGTACTGGGGTCCCTCTCCTGGGACACCCGACAGGTGTTTTTC.

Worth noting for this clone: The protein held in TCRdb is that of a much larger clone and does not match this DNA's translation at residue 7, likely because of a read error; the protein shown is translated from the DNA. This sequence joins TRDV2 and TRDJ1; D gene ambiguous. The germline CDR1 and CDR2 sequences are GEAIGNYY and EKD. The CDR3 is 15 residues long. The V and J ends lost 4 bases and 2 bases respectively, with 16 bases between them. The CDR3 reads CACDLLREDTDKLIF. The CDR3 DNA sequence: TGTGCCTGTGATTTACTGAGGGAGGATACCGATAAACTCATCTTT.

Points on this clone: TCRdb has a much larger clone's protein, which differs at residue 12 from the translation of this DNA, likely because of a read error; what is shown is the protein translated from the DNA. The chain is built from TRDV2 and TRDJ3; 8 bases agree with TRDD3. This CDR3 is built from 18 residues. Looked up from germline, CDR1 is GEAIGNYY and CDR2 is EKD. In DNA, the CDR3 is TGTGCCTGTGACACCGTTGGGGGATCAACCTGGGGCACCCGACAGATGTTTTTC. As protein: CACDTVGGSTWGTRQMFF.

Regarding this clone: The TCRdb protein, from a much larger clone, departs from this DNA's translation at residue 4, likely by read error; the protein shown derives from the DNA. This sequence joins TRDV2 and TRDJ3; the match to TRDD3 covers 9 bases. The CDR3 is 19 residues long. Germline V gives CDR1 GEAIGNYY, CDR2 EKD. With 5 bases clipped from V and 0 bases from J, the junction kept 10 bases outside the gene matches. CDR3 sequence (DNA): TGTGCCTGTGCTTTTGTACTGGGGGAGCCCTCCTGGGACACCCGACAGATGTTTTTC. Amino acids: CACAFVLGEPSWDTRQMFF.

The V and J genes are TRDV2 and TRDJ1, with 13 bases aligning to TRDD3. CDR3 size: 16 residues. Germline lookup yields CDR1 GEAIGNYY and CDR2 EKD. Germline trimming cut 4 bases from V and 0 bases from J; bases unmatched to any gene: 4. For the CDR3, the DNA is TGTGCCTGTGATTTACTGGGGGATACGTACACCGATAAACTCATCTTT. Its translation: CACDLLGDTYTDKLIF.

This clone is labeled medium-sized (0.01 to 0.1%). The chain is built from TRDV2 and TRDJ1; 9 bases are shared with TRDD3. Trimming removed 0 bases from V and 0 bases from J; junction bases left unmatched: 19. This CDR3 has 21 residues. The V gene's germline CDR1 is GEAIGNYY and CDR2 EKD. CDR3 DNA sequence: TGTGCCTGTGACACCGGTCTGGATCCTAAAACTGGGGGAGCGTACACCGATAAACTCATCTTT. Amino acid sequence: CACDTGLDPKTGGAYTDKLIF.

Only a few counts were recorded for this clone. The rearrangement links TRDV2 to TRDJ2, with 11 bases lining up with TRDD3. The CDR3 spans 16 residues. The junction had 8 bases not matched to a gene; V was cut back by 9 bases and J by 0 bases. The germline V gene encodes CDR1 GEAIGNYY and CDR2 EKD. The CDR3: CATGGGYAALTAQLFF. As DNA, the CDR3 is TGTGCCACCGGTGGGGGATACGCAGCTTTGACAGCACAACTCTTCTTT.

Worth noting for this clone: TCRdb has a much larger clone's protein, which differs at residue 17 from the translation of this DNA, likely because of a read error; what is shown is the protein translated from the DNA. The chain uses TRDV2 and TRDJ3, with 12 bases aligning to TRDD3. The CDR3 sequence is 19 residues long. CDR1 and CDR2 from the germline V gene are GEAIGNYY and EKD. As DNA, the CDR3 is TGTGCCTGTGACACCGTTACTGGGGGATACTCCTGGGACACCCGACAGGTGTTTTTC. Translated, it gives CACDTVTGGYSWDTRQVFF.

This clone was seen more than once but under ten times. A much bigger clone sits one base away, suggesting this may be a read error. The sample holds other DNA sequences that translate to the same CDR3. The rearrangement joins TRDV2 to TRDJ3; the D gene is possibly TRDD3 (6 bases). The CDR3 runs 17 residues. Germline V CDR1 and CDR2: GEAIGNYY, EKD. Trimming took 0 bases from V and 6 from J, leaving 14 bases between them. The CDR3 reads CACDTVLGDTDTRQMFF. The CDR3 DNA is TGTGCCTGTGACACCGTACTGGGAGATACGGACACCCGACAGATGTTTTTC.

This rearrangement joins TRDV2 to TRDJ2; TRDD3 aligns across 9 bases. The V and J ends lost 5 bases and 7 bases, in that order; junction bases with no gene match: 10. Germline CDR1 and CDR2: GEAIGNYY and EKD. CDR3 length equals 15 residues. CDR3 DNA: TGTGCCTGTGCCACTCTGGGGGATGTTAAAGCACAACTCTTCTTT. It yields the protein CACATLGDVKAQLFF.

The CDR3 nucleotides are TGTGCCTCGCTGGGCTCTAGCTCCTGGGACACCCGACAGATGTTTTTC. Translating gives CASLGSSSWDTRQMFF. The rearrangement joins TRDV2 to TRDJ3, with D tentatively TRDD3 (5 bases). Per germline, CDR1 GEAIGNYY and CDR2 EKD. The CDR3 extends over 16 amino acids. V was cut by 8 bases and J by 0 bases, with 13 bases left in between.

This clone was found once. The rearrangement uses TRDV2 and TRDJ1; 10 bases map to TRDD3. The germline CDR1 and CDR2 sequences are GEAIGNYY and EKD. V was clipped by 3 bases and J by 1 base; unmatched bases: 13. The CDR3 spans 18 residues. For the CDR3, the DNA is TGTGCCTGTGACTCCCTGGGGGATAACGGTCCGGTCACCGATAAACTCATCTTT. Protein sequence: CACDSLGDNGPVTDKLIF.

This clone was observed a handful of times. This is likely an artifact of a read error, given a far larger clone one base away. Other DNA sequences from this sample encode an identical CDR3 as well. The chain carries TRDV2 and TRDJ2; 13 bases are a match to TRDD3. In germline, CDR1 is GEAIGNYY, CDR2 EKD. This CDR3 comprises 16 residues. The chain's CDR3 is CACDPTGGYATAQLFF. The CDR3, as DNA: TGTGCCTGTGATCCGACTGGGGGATACGCGACAGCACAACTGTTCTTT.

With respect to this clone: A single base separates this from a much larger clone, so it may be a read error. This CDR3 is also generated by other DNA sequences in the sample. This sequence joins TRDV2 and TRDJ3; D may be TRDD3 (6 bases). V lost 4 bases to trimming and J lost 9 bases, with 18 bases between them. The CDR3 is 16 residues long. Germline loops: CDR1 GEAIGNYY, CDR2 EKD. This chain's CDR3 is CACDPLLGPTTRQMFF. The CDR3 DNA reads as TGTGCCTGTGATCCCTTACTGGGACCCACCACCCGACAGATGTTTTTC.

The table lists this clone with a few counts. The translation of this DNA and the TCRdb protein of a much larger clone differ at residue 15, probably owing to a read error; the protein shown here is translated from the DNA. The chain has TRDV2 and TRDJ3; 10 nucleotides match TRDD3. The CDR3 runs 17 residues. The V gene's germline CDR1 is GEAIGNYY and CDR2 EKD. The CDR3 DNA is TGTGCCTGTGACACACTGGGGGATGTCTGGGACACCCGACAGACGTTTTTC. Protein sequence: CACDTLGDVWDTRQTFF.

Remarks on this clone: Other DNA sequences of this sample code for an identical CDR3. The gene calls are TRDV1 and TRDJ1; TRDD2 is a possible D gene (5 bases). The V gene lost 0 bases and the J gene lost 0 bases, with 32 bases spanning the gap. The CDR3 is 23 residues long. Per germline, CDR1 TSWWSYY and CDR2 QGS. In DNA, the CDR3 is TGTGCTCTTGGGGAACTCGTACCTTCGAGGCCCACTACGTGGCTGGTACACACCGATAAACTCATCTTT. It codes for CALGELVPSRPTTWLVHTDKLIF.